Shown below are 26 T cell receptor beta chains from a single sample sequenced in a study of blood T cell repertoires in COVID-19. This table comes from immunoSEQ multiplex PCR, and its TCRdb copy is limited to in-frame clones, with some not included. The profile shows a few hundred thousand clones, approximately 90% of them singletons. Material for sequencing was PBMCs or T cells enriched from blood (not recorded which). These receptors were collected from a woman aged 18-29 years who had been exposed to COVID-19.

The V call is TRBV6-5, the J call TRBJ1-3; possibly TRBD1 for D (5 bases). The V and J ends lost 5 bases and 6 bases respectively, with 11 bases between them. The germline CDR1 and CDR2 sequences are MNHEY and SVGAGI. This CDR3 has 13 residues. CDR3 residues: CASSQTGVNTIYF. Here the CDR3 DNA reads TGTGCCAGCAGTCAGACGGGGGTAAACACCATATATTTT.

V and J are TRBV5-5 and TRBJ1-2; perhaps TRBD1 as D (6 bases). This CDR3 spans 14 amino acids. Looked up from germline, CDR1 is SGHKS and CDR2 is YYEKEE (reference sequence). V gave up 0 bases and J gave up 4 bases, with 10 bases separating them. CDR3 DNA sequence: TGTGCCAGCAGCTTGGTTCGGACAGCCTATGGCTACACCTTC. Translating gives CASSLVRTAYGYTF.

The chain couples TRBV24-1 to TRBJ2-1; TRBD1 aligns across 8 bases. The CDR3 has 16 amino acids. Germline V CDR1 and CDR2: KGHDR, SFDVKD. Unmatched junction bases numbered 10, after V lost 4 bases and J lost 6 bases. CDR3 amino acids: CATSDPPGQGGNEQFF. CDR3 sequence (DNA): TGTGCCACCAGTGACCCCCCTGGACAGGGCGGCAATGAGCAGTTCTTC.

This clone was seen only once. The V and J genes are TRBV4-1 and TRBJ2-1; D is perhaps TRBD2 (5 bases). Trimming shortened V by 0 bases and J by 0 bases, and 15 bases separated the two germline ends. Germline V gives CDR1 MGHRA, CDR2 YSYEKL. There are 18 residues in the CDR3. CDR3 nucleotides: TGCGCCAGCAGCCAAGAACCCGGGGAACCTAACTCCTACAATGAGCAGTTCTTC. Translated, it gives CASSQEPGEPNSYNEQFF.

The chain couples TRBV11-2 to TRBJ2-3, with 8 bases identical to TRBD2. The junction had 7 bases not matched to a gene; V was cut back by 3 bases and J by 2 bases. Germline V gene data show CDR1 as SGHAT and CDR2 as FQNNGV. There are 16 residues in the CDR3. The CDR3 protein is CASSLGLDGNTDTQYF. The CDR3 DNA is TGTGCCAGCAGCTTGGGACTAGATGGGAACACAGATACGCAGTATTTT.

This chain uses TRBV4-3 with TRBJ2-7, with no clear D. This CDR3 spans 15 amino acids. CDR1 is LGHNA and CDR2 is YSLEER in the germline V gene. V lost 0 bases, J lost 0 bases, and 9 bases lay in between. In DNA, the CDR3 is TGCGCCAGCAGCCAAGATCGCGGCGGCTCCTACGAGCAGTACTTC. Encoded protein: CASSQDRGGSYEQYF.

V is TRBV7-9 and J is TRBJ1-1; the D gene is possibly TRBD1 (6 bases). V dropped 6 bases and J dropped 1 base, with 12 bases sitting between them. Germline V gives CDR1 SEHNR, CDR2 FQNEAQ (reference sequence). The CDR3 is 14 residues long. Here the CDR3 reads CASRPGHANTEAFF. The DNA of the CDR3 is TGTGCCAGCAGACCGGGACATGCGAACACTGAAGCTTTCTTT.

The CDR3 reads CASSPRPGPEYGYTF. In nucleotides, the CDR3 is TGCGCCAGCAGCCCCCGTCCAGGGCCGGAATATGGCTACACCTTC. The chain couples TRBV5-1 to TRBJ1-2; D is perhaps TRBD1 (5 bases). This CDR3 has 15 amino acids. CDR1 and CDR2 (germline): SGHRS, YFSETQ. Trimming cost V 4 bases and J 5 bases, with 18 bases left between them.

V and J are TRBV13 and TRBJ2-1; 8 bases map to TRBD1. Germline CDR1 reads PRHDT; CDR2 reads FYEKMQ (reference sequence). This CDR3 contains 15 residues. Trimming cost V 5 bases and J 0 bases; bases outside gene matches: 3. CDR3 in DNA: TGTGCCAGCAGCGGGCAGGGGGCCTCCTACAATGAGCAGTTCTTC. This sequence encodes CASSGQGASYNEQFF.

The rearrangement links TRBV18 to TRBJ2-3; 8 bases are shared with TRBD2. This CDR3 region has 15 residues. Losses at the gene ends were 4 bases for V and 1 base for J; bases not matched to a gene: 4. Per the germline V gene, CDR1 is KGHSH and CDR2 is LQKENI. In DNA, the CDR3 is TGTGCCAGCTCACTCGGACTAGCCCGCACAGATACGCAGTATTTT. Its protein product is CASSLGLARTDTQYF.

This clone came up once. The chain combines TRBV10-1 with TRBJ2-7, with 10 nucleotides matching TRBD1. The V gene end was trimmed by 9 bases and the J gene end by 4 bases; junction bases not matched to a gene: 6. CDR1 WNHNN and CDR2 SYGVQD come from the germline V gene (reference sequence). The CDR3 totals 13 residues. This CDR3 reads CARPGQGKYEQYF. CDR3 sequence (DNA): TGCGCCAGACCGGGACAGGGGAAGTACGAGCAGTACTTC.

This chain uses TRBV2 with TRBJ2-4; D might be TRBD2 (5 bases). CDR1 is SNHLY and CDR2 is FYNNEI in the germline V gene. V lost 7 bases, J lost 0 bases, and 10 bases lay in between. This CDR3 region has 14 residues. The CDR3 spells CASKGGLAKNIQYF. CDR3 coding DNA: TGTGCCAGCAAGGGCGGGCTAGCCAAAAACATTCAGTACTTC.

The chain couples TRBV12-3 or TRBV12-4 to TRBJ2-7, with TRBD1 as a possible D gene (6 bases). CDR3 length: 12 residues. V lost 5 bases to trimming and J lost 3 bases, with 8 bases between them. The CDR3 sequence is CASSTGYYEQYF. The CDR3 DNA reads TGTGCCAGCAGTACAGGGTACTACGAGCAGTACTTC.

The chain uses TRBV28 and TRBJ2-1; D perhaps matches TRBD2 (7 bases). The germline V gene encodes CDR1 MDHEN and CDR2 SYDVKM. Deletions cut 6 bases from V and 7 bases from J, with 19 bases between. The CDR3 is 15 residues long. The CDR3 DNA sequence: TGTGCCAGCAGCCGACAGGTAACGCGGGGGAATGAGCAGTTCTTC. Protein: CASSRQVTRGNEQFF.

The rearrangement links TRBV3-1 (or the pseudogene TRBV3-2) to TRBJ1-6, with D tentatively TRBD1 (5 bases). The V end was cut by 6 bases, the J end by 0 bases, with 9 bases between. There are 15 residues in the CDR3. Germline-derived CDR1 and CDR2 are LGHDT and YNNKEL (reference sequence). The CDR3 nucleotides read TGTGCCAGCAGGGGGGGGAGCTCCTATAATTCACCCCTCCACTTT. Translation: CASRGGSSYNSPLHF.

CDR3 sequence: CAWSGQGNTEAFF. DNA for the CDR3: TGTGCCTGGAGTGGACAGGGGAACACTGAAGCTTTCTTT. The chain employs TRBV30 and TRBJ1-1; 7 nucleotides agree with TRBD1. From germline, CDR1 is GTSNPN and CDR2 SVGIG (reference sequence). The CDR3 spans 13 residues. The V and J ends lost 1 base and 1 base, in that order; junction bases with no gene match: 0.

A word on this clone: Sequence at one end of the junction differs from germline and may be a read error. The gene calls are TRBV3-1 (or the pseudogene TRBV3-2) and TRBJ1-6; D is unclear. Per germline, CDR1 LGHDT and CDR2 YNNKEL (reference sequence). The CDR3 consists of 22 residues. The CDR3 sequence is CARSQVRKGGSYPNSYNSPLHF. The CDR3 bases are TGTGCCAGAAGCCAAGTCAGGAAAGGAGGTTCTTATCCGAACTCCTATAATTCACCCCTCCACTTT.

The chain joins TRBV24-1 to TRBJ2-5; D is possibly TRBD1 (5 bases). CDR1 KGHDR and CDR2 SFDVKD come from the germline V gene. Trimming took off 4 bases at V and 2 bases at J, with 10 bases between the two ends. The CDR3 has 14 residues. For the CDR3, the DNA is TGTGCCACCAGTGAGCCAGGGATACAAGAGACCCAGTACTTC. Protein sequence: CATSEPGIQETQYF.

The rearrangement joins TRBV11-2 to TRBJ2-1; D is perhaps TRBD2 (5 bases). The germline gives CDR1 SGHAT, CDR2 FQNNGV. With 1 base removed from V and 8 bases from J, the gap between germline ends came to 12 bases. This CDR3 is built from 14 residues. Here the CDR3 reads CASSLGQRSDEQFF. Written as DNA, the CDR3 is TGTGCCAGCAGCTTAGGGCAGCGGTCGGATGAGCAGTTCTTC. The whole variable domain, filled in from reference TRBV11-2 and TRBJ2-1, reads EAGVAQSPRYKIIEKRQSVAFWCNPISGHATLYWYQQILGQGPKLLIQFQNNGVVDDSQLPKDRFSAERLKGVDSTLKIQPAKLEDSAVYLCASSLGQRSDEQFFGPGTRLTVL.

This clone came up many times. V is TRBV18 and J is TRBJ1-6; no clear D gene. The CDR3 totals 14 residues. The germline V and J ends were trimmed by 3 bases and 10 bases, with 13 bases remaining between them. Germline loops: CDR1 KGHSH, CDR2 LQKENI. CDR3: CASSPPGFRSPLHF. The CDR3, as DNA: TGTGCCAGCTCACCCCCCGGGTTTAGATCACCCCTCCACTTT.

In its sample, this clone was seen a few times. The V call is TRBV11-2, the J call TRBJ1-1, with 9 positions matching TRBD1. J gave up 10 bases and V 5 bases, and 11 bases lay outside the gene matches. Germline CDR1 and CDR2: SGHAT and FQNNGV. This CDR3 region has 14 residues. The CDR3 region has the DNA TGTGCCAGCAGCCCCCACCCTGGGACAGGGTCAGCTTTCTTT. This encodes CASSPHPGTGSAFF.

The CDR3 DNA is TGTGCAAGTCGCCCCCCGAGCAGGGGAAATGAGCAGTTCTTC. This translates into CASRPPSRGNEQFF. The chain employs TRBV12-2 and TRBJ2-1; the table's D call, TRBD1, has no DNA check behind it. TRBV12-2 is marked as a pseudogene. There are 14 residues in the CDR3.

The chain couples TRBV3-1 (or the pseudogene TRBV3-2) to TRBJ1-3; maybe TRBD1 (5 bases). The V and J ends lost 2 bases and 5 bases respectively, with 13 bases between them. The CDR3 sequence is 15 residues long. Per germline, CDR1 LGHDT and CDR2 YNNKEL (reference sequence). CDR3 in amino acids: CASSQTDSSRNTIYF. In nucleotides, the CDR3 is TGTGCCAGCAGCCAAACCGACAGCAGCCGAAACACCATATATTTT.

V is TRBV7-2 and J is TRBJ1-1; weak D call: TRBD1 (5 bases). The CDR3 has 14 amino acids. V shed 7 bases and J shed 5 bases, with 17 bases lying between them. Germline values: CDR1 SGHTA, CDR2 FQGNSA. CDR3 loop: CASMWGDGRTEAFF. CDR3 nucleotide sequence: TGTGCCAGCATGTGGGGGGACGGGAGGACTGAAGCTTTCTTT.

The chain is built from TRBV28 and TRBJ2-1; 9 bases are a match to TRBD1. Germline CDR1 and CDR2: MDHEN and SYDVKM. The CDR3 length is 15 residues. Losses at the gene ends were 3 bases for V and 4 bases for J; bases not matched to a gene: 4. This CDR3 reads CASSLNRGLYNEQFF. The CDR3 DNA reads TGTGCCAGCAGTTTGAACAGGGGGCTTTACAATGAGCAGTTCTTC. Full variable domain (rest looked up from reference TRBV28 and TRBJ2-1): DVKVTQSSRYLVKRTGEKVFLECVQDMDHENMFWYRQDPGLGLRLIYFSYDVKMKEKGDIPEGYSVSREKKERFSLILESASTNQTSMYLCASSLNRGLYNEQFFGPGTRLTVL.

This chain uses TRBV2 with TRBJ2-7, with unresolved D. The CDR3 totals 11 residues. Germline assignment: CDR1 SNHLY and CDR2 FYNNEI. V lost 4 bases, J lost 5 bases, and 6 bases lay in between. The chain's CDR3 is CASSVANEQYF. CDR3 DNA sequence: TGTGCCAGCAGTGTGGCCAACGAGCAGTACTTC.